One sample yielded the 5 T cell receptor beta chains listed below, sequenced in a study of radiotherapy plus CTLA-4 blockade in lung cancer. Clones were sequenced by immunoSEQ multiplex PCR, and TCRdb holds only the in-frame ones, with some missing. The data hold 25,000 to 35,000 clones, with 75% to 85% observed a single time. This specimen was peripheral blood, taken from a patient treated with radiotherapy plus ipilimumab. The receptors here all came from a human donor with non-small cell lung cancer that progressed on radiotherapy plus ipilimumab.

In regard to this clone: Other DNA sequences in this specimen translate into the identical CDR3. V usage is TRBV7-9 and J usage is TRBJ1-4; D not certain. The V end lost 4 bases, the J end lost 0 bases, and 6 bases lay between the germline ends. The CDR3 extends over 14 amino acids. Germline V gene lookup returns CDR1 SEHNR and CDR2 FQNEAQ (reference sequence). CDR3 sequence reads: CASSSAATNEKLFF. The CDR3 DNA reads as TGTGCCAGCAGCTCCGCAGCAACTAATGAAAAACTGTTTTTT.

This chain connects TRBV2 to TRBJ2-7; D is possibly TRBD1 or TRBD2 (5 bases each). The CDR3 covers 12 residues. Germline loops: CDR1 SNHLY, CDR2 FYNNEI. V dropped 9 bases and J dropped 3 bases, with 12 bases sitting between them. The CDR3 spells CASGDGNYEQYF. CDR3 nucleotides: TGTGCCAGTGGGGACGGTAACTACGAGCAGTACTTC.

The rearrangement joins TRBV28 to TRBJ2-2; unclear D gene. The V end was cut by 3 bases, the J end by 1 base, with 3 bases between. The length of the CDR3 is 13 residues. Germline assignment: CDR1 MDHEN and CDR2 SYDVKM. The CDR3 sequence: CASSFVNTGELFF. CDR3 coding DNA: TGTGCCAGCAGTTTTGTGAACACCGGGGAGCTGTTTTTT. Full variable domain (missing parts from reference TRBV28 and TRBJ2-2): DVKVTQSSRYLVKRTGEKVFLECVQDMDHENMFWYRQDPGLGLRLIYFSYDVKMKEKGDIPEGYSVSREKKERFSLILESASTNQTSMYLCASSFVNTGELFFGEGSRLTVL.

This chain uses TRBV4-2 with TRBJ2-3; 11 bases match TRBD2. CDR3 length equals 18 residues. The V gene's germline CDR1 is LGHNA and CDR2 YNFKEQ. After removal of 0 bases from V and 5 bases from J, the junction contained 10 bases not matched to a gene. DNA for the CDR3: TGTGCCAGCAGCCAAGAAGGGGTAGCGGGGGGGCATATAGATACGCAGTATTTT. Translation: CASSQEGVAGGHIDTQYF.

The count of this clone is one. CDR3 region: CASSPQGGMDTEAFF. The CDR3 DNA is TGTGCCAGCAGCCCACAGGGGGGGATGGACACTGAAGCTTTCTTT. J is TRBJ1-1 and V is TRBV5-4; 8 bases match TRBD1. The CDR3 loop spans 15 amino acids. The germline V gene has CDR1 SGHNT and CDR2 YYREEE (reference sequence). With V trimmed by 4 bases and J by 3 bases, 8 bases remained unmatched.